The 4 T cell receptor beta chains below all came from one sample that was sequenced in a study of blood T cell repertoires in COVID-19. TCRdb's table, derived via immunoSEQ multiplex PCR, lists solely in-frame clones and lacks some. The repertoire has about 180,000 clones, more than 75% of them found once; the top ten carry 18%. Input material: peripheral blood. The receptors shown here come from a person aged 65-85 years with COVID-19, enrolled during active disease.

This clone was recorded a few times. The rearrangement links TRBV9 to TRBJ2-2, with D possibly being TRBD2 (6 bases). CDR1 is SGDLS and CDR2 is YYNGEE in the germline V gene. Trimming pared 0 bases from V and 4 bases from J, leaving 10 bases between. This CDR3 comprises 15 residues. The CDR3 spells CASSVDGGVTGELFF. CDR3 bases: TGTGCCAGCAGCGTAGACGGAGGGGTCACCGGGGAGCTGTTTTTT.

The V and J genes are TRBV5-1 and TRBJ2-7; TRBD2 matches 13 bases. The CDR3 contains 17 residues. From germline, CDR1 is SGHRS and CDR2 YFSETQ. Trimming at V came to 4 bases and at J to 5 bases, leaving 12 bases not matched to a gene. This chain's CDR3 is CASSPGLAGLTSHEQYF. In nucleotides, the CDR3 is TGCGCCAGCAGCCCGGGACTAGCGGGGCTAACTTCCCACGAGCAGTACTTC. Looking up the rest from reference TRBV5-1 and TRBJ2-7 gives the full variable domain: KAGVTQTPRYLIKTRGQQVTLSCSPISGHRSVSWYQQTPGQGLQFLFEYFSETQRNKGNFPGRFSGRQFSNSRSEMNVSTLELGDSALYLCASSPGLAGLTSHEQYFGPGTRLTVT.

The rearrangement links TRBV24-1 to TRBJ2-1; D gene unclear. This CDR3 has 12 amino acids. In germline, CDR1 is KGHDR, CDR2 SFDVKD. The V end lost 5 bases, the J end lost 4 bases, and 5 bases lay between the germline ends. The CDR3 coding sequence is TGTGCCACCAGTGGGCCGTACAATGAGCAGTTCTTC. This encodes CATSGPYNEQFF.

The rearrangement uses TRBV11-1 and TRBJ2-5; D possibly corresponds to TRBD2 (5 bases). Germline CDR1 reads SGHAT; CDR2 reads FQDESV (reference sequence). This CDR3 spans 14 amino acids. V was trimmed by 5 bases and J by 5 bases, leaving 15 bases between them. CDR3 amino acids: CASSLSVLAETQYF. The CDR3 coding sequence is TGTGCCAGCAGCCTAAGCGTCTTAGCGGAGACCCAGTACTTC.